The rows below give T cell receptor beta chains drawn from one sample of a study of shared clonotypes between healthy human individuals. Produced via immunoSEQ multiplex PCR; TCRdb's table is partial and in-frame only. The sample yields about 1,900,000 clones, over 85% seen once. The sequencing sample was made of naive CD8+ T cells sorted from blood. These receptors came from a young man in good health. Both conserved end residues are trimmed from each CDR3. D genes are given only for firm matches. Clone sizes are given selectively: once, few, many, or a class where the clone is expanded.

J gene: TRBJ2-3
V gene: TRBV6-5
D gene: TRBD2
clone size: NA
CDR3 length: 12
CDR3 protein: ASSYAGDTDTQY

J gene: TRBJ2-1
V gene: TRBV5-6
D gene: NA
clone size: NA
CDR3 length: 16
CDR3 protein: ASSSDFGPGSSYNEQF

J gene: TRBJ2-7
V gene: TRBV7-9
D gene: NA
clone size: NA
CDR3 length: 15
CDR3 protein: ASSPDPTGEFSYEQY

J gene: TRBJ1-1
V gene: TRBV7-9
D gene: TRBD1
clone size: NA
CDR3 length: 16
CDR3 protein: ASSLAWRDRGVNTEAF

J gene: TRBJ1-6
V gene: TRBV4-1
D gene: NA
clone size: NA
CDR3 length: 13
CDR3 protein: ASSQEEVYNSPLH

J gene: TRBJ1-3
V gene: TRBV1
D gene: NA
clone size: NA
CDR3 length: 13
CDR3 protein: TSSPSCYSGNTIY

J gene: TRBJ2-1
V gene: TRBV10-1
D gene: NA
clone size: NA
CDR3 length: 13
CDR3 protein: ASSPGRRSGNEQF

J gene: TRBJ2-3
V gene: TRBV21-1
D gene: NA
clone size: NA
CDR3 length: 16
CDR3 protein: ASSKPSLAGGPTDTQY

J gene: TRBJ1-5
V gene: TRBV27
D gene: TRBD1
clone size: NA
CDR3 length: 14
CDR3 protein: ASAADRGWVNQPQH

J gene: TRBJ2-7
V gene: TRBV4-3
D gene: TRBD2
clone size: NA
CDR3 length: 13
CDR3 protein: ASSQDIGEGYEQY

J gene: TRBJ2-3
V gene: TRBV27
D gene: NA
clone size: NA
CDR3 length: 14
CDR3 protein: ASSPSYGESPDTQY

J gene: TRBJ1-1
V gene: TRBV4-1
D gene: NA
clone size: once
CDR3 length: 15
CDR3 protein: ASSQVQSHPTHTEAF

J gene: TRBJ2-7
V gene: TRBV7-6
D gene: NA
clone size: NA
CDR3 length: 12
CDR3 protein: ASSLALGKDEQY

J gene: TRBJ2-7
V gene: TRBV4-1
D gene: NA
clone size: NA
CDR3 length: 11
CDR3 protein: ASSQVSGHEQY

J gene: TRBJ1-3
V gene: TRBV5-6
D gene: TRBD1
clone size: NA
CDR3 length: 10
CDR3 protein: ATGTGGNTIY

J gene: TRBJ1-1
V gene: TRBV5-1
D gene: NA
clone size: NA
CDR3 length: 13
CDR3 protein: ASSLAQGMNTEAF

J gene: TRBJ2-1
V gene: TRBV2
D gene: TRBD2
clone size: NA
CDR3 length: 16
CDR3 protein: ASLGLAGGPGLENEQF

J gene: TRBJ2-3
V gene: TRBV6-1
D gene: TRBD2
clone size: NA
CDR3 length: 11
CDR3 protein: ASSAGGTDTQY

J gene: TRBJ1-6
V gene: TRBV13
D gene: NA
clone size: NA
CDR3 length: 13
CDR3 protein: ASSLAMEGGSPLH

J gene: NA
V gene: TRBV30
D gene: NA
clone size: once
CDR3 length: 8
CDR3 protein: AWGDYEQY

J gene: TRBJ2-7
V gene: TRBV4-1
D gene: NA
clone size: NA
CDR3 length: 14
CDR3 protein: ASSQDQRGAAYEQY

J gene: TRBJ2-7
V gene: TRBV7-9
D gene: NA
clone size: few
CDR3 length: 9
CDR3 protein: ASSPAGEQY

J gene: TRBJ2-1
V gene: TRBV27
D gene: TRBD2
clone size: NA
CDR3 length: 11
CDR3 protein: ASRLAGDNEQF

J gene: TRBJ2-5
V gene: TRBV6-5
D gene: NA
clone size: NA
CDR3 length: 11
CDR3 protein: ASQDDLQETQY

J gene: TRBJ2-7
V gene: TRBV7-9
D gene: NA
clone size: NA
CDR3 length: 12
CDR3 protein: ASSLEGLSYEQY

J gene: TRBJ2-7
V gene: TRBV12-5
D gene: NA
clone size: few
CDR3 length: 10
CDR3 protein: ASGLGSYEQY

J gene: TRBJ2-7
V gene: TRBV4-3
D gene: TRBD2
clone size: once
CDR3 length: 14
CDR3 protein: ASSQDLGSGSTEQY

J gene: TRBJ2-1
V gene: TRBV4-1
D gene: NA
clone size: NA
CDR3 length: 13
CDR3 protein: ASSQTGLNYNEQF

J gene: TRBJ1-2
V gene: TRBV7-2
D gene: NA
clone size: NA
CDR3 length: 9
CDR3 protein: ASSTWDGYT

J gene: TRBJ2-3
V gene: TRBV11-2
D gene: NA
clone size: NA
CDR3 length: 10
CDR3 protein: ASSFGIDTQY

J gene: TRBJ1-5
V gene: TRBV28
D gene: NA
clone size: NA
CDR3 length: 13
CDR3 protein: ASSLDSGGNQPQH

J gene: TRBJ1-2
V gene: TRBV2
D gene: NA
clone size: once
CDR3 length: 13
CDR3 protein: ASSEGKPFNYGYT

J gene: TRBJ2-5
V gene: TRBV4-3
D gene: NA
clone size: NA
CDR3 length: 13
CDR3 protein: ASSQGPNREETQY

J gene: TRBJ2-7
V gene: TRBV7-9
D gene: TRBD1
clone size: NA
CDR3 length: 11
CDR3 protein: ASSRDRESEQY

J gene: TRBJ2-2
V gene: TRBV9
D gene: TRBD1
clone size: NA
CDR3 length: 14
CDR3 protein: ASSIQGALDTGELF

J gene: TRBJ2-7
V gene: TRBV5-4
D gene: NA
clone size: NA
CDR3 length: 12
CDR3 protein: ASSFQGGSSEQY

J gene: TRBJ1-1
V gene: TRBV5-8
D gene: NA
clone size: NA
CDR3 length: 12
CDR3 protein: ASSLPLMNTEAF

J gene: TRBJ2-1
V gene: TRBV19
D gene: NA
clone size: NA
CDR3 length: 15
CDR3 protein: ASSSLSVGFSYNEQF

J gene: TRBJ2-7
V gene: TRBV4-1
D gene: TRBD1
clone size: NA
CDR3 length: 14
CDR3 protein: ASSQDGRDRGLRQY

J gene: TRBJ1-4
V gene: TRBV27
D gene: NA
clone size: NA
CDR3 length: 11
CDR3 protein: ASSLGRNEKLF

J gene: TRBJ2-3
V gene: TRBV19
D gene: TRBD2
clone size: NA
CDR3 length: 14
CDR3 protein: ASSNPASGGTDTQY

J gene: TRBJ2-3
V gene: TRBV6-1
D gene: NA
clone size: NA
CDR3 length: 15
CDR3 protein: ASSEIIGGEGTDTQY

J gene: TRBJ2-1
V gene: TRBV5-6
D gene: NA
clone size: NA
CDR3 length: 9
CDR3 protein: ASTLGNEQF

J gene: TRBJ2-7
V gene: TRBV5-1
D gene: NA
clone size: NA
CDR3 length: 11
CDR3 protein: ASSPGSPYEQY

J gene: TRBJ2-5
V gene: TRBV28
D gene: NA
clone size: NA
CDR3 length: 9
CDR3 protein: ASSPREAQY

J gene: TRBJ1-2
V gene: TRBV29-1
D gene: TRBD1
clone size: NA
CDR3 length: 11
CDR3 protein: SVEDLTGDGYT

J gene: TRBJ2-7
V gene: TRBV25-1
D gene: NA
clone size: NA
CDR3 length: 13
CDR3 protein: ASSEFGGRSYEQY

J gene: TRBJ2-7
V gene: TRBV5-6
D gene: NA
clone size: NA
CDR3 length: 12
CDR3 protein: ASSLELSSYEQY

J gene: TRBJ2-1
V gene: TRBV6-1
D gene: TRBD2
clone size: once
CDR3 length: 14
CDR3 protein: ASSEWQAGGRNEQF

J gene: TRBJ2-7
V gene: TRBV10-3
D gene: NA
clone size: NA
CDR3 length: 11
CDR3 protein: AISDEDPYEQY

J gene: TRBJ2-7
V gene: TRBV15
D gene: TRBD1
clone size: NA
CDR3 length: 12
CDR3 protein: ATSSVGQGYEQY

J gene: TRBJ2-7
V gene: TRBV15
D gene: TRBD1
clone size: NA
CDR3 length: 12
CDR3 protein: ATSTGTGPYEQY

J gene: TRBJ2-1
V gene: TRBV4-1
D gene: TRBD2
clone size: NA
CDR3 length: 16
CDR3 protein: ASSQAPASGGSYNEQF

J gene: TRBJ2-3
V gene: TRBV29-1
D gene: TRBD1
clone size: once
CDR3 length: 10
CDR3 protein: SVEGQTDTQY

J gene: TRBJ2-2
V gene: TRBV9
D gene: TRBD1
clone size: NA
CDR3 length: 14
CDR3 protein: ASSVALTGDTGELF

J gene: TRBJ2-7
V gene: TRBV4-1
D gene: TRBD2
clone size: NA
CDR3 length: 15
CDR3 protein: ASSHPTTSGRAYEQY

J gene: TRBJ2-1
V gene: TRBV4-2
D gene: TRBD2
clone size: NA
CDR3 length: 15
CDR3 protein: ASSLFGGTSGYNEQF

J gene: TRBJ2-5
V gene: TRBV19
D gene: NA
clone size: NA
CDR3 length: 11
CDR3 protein: ASSTDVEETQY

J gene: TRBJ2-5
V gene: TRBV10-2
D gene: TRBD2
clone size: once
CDR3 length: 13
CDR3 protein: ASSRASGYQETQY